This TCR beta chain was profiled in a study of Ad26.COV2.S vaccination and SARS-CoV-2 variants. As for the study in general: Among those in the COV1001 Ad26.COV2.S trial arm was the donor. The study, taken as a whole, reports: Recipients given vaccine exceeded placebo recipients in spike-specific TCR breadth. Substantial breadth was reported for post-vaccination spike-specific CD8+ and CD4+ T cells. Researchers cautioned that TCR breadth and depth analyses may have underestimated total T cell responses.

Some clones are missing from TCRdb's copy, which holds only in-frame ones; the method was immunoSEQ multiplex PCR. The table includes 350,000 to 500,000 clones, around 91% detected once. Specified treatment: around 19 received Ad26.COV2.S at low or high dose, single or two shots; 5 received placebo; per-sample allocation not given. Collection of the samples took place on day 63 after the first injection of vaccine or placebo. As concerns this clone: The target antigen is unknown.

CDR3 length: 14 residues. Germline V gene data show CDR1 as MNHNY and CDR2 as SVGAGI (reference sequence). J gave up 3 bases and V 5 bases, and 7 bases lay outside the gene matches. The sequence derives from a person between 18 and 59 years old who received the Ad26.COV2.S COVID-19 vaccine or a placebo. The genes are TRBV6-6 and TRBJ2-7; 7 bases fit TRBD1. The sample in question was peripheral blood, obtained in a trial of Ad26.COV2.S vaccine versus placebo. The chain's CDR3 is CASSTTGVHYEQYF. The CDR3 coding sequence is TGTGCCAGCAGTACAACAGGGGTACACTACGAGCAGTACTTC.